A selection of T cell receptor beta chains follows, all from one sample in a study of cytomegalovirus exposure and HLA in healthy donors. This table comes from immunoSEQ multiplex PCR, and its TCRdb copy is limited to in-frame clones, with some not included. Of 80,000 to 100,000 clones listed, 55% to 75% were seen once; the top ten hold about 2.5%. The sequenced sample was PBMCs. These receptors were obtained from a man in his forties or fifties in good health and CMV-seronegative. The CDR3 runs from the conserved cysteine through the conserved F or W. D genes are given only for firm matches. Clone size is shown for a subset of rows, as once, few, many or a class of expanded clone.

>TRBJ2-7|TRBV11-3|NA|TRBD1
TGTGCCAGCAGCGTGAGGGACAGGCGATCCTACGAGCAGTACTTC
CASSVRDRRSYEQYF
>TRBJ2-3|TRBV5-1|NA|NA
TGCGCCAGCAGTACCGGGACACCTACAGATACGCAGTATTTT
CASSTGTPTDTQYF
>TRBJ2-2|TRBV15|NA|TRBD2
TGTGCCACCAGCAGGCTTGCCGCGGGGGCCGGGGAGCTGTTTTTT
CATSRLAAGAGELFF
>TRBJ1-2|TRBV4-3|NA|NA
TGCGCCAGCAGCCAAGAAATAGGGGATCCTAACTATGGCTACACCTTC
CASSQEIGDPNYGYTF
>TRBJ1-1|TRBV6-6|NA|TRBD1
TGTGCCAGCAGTTACGGTCAGGGGGCAGACACTGAAGCTTTCTTT
CASSYGQGADTEAFF
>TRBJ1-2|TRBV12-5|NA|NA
TGTGCTAGTGGTCCCGGACTTAACTATGGCTACACCTTC
CASGPGLNYGYTF
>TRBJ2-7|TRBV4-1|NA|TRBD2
TGCGCCAGCAGCCAAGATGGGGGGCCTAGCGGGAGTTTTTCCTCCTACGAGCAGTACTTC
CASSQDGGPSGSFSSYEQYF
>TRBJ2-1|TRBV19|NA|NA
TGTGCCAGTAGTATATCTGTTCCGGCAGACTTGACCTACAATGAGCAGTTCTTC
CASSISVPADLTYNEQFF
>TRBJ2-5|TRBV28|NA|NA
TGTGCCAGCAGTCTCGCGGGCGAGAGAGAGACCCAGTACTTC
CASSLAGERETQYF
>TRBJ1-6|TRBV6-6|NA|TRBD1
TGTGCCAGCAACCGACAGGGGCGGAATTCACCCCTCCACTTT
CASNRQGRNSPLHF
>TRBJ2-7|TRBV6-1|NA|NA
TGTGCCAGCAAGAGGGACTCCTACGAGCAGTACTTC
CASKRDSYEQYF
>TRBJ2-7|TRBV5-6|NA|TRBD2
TGTGCCAGCAGCTTGACTAGCGGGGTCGCCTACGAGCAGTACTTC
CASSLTSGVAYEQYF
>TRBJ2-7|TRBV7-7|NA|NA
TGTGCCGTATCAGCAGGCCGGGATCTCGAGCAGTACTTC
CAVSAGRDLEQYF
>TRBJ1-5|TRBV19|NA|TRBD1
TGTGCCAGTAGTCTAGGGACAGGGGTTGTCAATCAGCCCCAGCATTTT
CASSLGTGVVNQPQHF
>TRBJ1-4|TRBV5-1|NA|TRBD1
TGCGCCAGCAGGCAGGGGGCTAGGGAAAAACTGTTTTTT
CASRQGAREKLFF
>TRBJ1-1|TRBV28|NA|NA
TGTGCCAGCAGTCACGGGGTTCCGGGGGTACGGTGGACTGAAGCTTTCTTT
CASSHGVPGVRWTEAFF
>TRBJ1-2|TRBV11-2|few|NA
TGTGCCAGCAGCTTAGCGGGTTACTATGGCTACACCTTC
CASSLAGYYGYTF
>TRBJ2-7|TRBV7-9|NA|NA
TGTGCCAGCAGCCCTTCCGGGACACTCGTCTCCCCGGGCTACGAGCAGTACTTC
CASSPSGTLVSPGYEQYF
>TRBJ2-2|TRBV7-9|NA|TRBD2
TGTGCCAGCAGCTCTTGGCGGGAGACCGGGGAGCTGTTTTTT
CASSSWRETGELFF
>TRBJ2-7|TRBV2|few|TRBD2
TGTGCCAGCAGAGGTGCCACTAGCGGGAGGACGGGAAGGGAGTACTTC
CASRGATSGRTGREYF
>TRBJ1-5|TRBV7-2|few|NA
TGTGCCAGCAGACCAGGGTTCAGCAATCAGCCCCAGCATTTT
CASRPGFSNQPQHF
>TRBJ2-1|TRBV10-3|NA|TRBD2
TGTGCCACACGCGAGGGACTAGCGGGAGGACTACGAAATGAGCAGTTCTTC
CATREGLAGGLRNEQFF
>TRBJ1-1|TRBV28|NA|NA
TGTGCCAGCAGTTTATACGGGGGGCGGGAGAACACTGAAGCTTTCTTT
CASSLYGGRENTEAFF
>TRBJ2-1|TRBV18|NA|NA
TGTGCCAGCTCACCACCGCCCATGGGGGGAGAGCAGTTCTTC
CASSPPPMGGEQFF
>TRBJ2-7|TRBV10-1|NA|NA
TGCGCCAGCAGTGAGTCGGTAGCAGGGGAGTCCTACGAGCAGTACTTC
CASSESVAGESYEQYF